This T cell receptor beta chain was captured by sequencing in a study of CD8 T cells in ankylosing spondylitis (dated by TCRdb to 2015 to 2018). Background on the whole study: T cell receptor beta repertoires were profiled in healthy donors and ankylosing spondylitis patients so that disease-linked TCR variants could be found. In total, the full study cohort was made up of 85 to 140 healthy donors and more than 20 ankylosing spondylitis patients. Peripheral blood was sampled, and synovial fluid was also collected from ankylosing spondylitis patients.

This clonotype was seen a handful of times. The specificity of this receptor is unknown. No qualities accompany the bases; no much larger clone lies one base away. Data came from an Illumina HiSeq 2500. Quantitative 5'-RACE with molecular barcodes was used to prepare TCR beta libraries. In the source study's methods: To identify disease-linked TCR variants, a new computational method was used, one built on a probabilistic model of VDJ rearrangement. TCRdb passed the public sequencing reads through fastp at Q25 and MiXCR, retaining productive beta sequences. When rows share a CDR3 protein, they turn into one entry using the most common DNA and genes. For this entry, the V and J calls and clone size follow TCRdb and not the study's own pipeline. A total of about 540,000 distinct CDR3 sequences appear in this sample, more than 9.5% of them only once. The top ten hold approximately 6.3% of the sample. Study-level results and caveats: Some TCR beta motif variants had previously been reported in synovial fluid and blood of reactive arthritis patients, which suggested common disease-initiation mechanisms. A TCR beta motif made up of several highly homologous amino acid variants appeared to be characteristic of blood from ankylosing spondylitis patients. A CD8+ phenotype was shown by the disease-linked clones, which were found at relatively low frequencies in peripheral blood. The disease-linked clones were reported as significantly enriched in matched synovial fluid samples from ankylosing spondylitis patients.

This TCR derives from a male donor with ankylosing spondylitis. Source material: blood, either unsorted or a sorted T cell fraction (not recorded which).

The nucleotide sequence is TGTGCCACCACAGAGACGGGGAGGGGAGGGACCGGGGAGCTGTTTTTT. This gives the protein CATTETGRGGTGELFF. The sequence links TRBV15 to TRBJ2-2; TRBD2 aligns with 7 central bases. According to the germline V gene (reference sequence), CDR1 reads LNHNV and CDR2 reads YYDKDF. Compared with germline, V lacks 7 bases and J lacks 5 bases; bases without a gene match: 13. The CDR3 has 16 amino acids, counting the end cysteine and phenylalanine. This entry keeps only the CDR3 DNA: 48 bases, framed from base 1.